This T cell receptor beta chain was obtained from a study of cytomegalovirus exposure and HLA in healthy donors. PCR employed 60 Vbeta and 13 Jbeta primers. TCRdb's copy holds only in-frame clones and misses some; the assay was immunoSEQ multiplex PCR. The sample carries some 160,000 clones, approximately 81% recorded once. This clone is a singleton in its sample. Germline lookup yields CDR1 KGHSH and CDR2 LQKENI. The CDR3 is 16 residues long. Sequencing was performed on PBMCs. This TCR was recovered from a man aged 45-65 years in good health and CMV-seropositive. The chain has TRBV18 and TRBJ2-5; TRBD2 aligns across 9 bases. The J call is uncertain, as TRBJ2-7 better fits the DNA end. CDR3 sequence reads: CASSPPGSAGGYEQYF. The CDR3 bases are TGTGCCAGCTCACCACCGGGTTCAGCGGGAGGCTACGAGCAGTACTTC.